This paragraph covers one T cell receptor (beta chain) sequence. The antigen remains unidentified. The sample originates from a study of cytomegalovirus exposure and HLA in healthy donors. Turning to the study itself: Within an early data release were about 90 million unique TCRs drawn from HLA-typed donors. Study-level points and caveats: An analysis that was carried out later associated about 17,000 TCR beta sequences with HLA alleles at 0.05 false discovery rate.

CDR1 and CDR2 from the germline V gene are SGHRS and YFSETQ. The ends were cut back, 4 bases at V and 2 bases at J, with 16 bases in the middle. The CDR3 contains 16 residues. This PCR relied on a set of 60 Vbeta primers and 13 Jbeta primers. Original processing notes: In a later analysis, some 80 million unique TCR beta chains included roughly 11 million shared by two or more donors. Sequenced by immunoSEQ multiplex PCR; TCRdb stores in-frame clones only, minus some. The D gene and trimming were derived from the DNA, and the V and J assignments and clone size from that table. Of 150,000 to 180,000 clones detected, more than 75% appear once; the ten largest clones hold roughly 5.5%.

The sequencing sample was made of PBMCs. The source of this sequence is a woman aged 40 to 50 in good health and CMV-seropositive. The gene calls are TRBV5-1 and TRBJ2-1; D may be TRBD2 (5 bases). The CDR3, as DNA: TGCGCCAGCAGCGCTCTTACTAGTGTCCCCTACAATGAGCAGTTCTTC. Protein sequence: CASSALTSVPYNEQFF.